This T cell receptor beta chain was retrieved from a study of vaccination effects on CD4 cells after COVID-19 (dated by TCRdb to 2021 to 2024). Describing the broader study: Across the study, the median time from the second dose to post-vaccine sampling was 72 days (range 14 to 241). The full study included around nine COVID-19 convalescent patients and a handful of SARS-CoV-2-naive healthy vaccine recipients. The Oncomine TCR Beta short-read assay on an Illumina iSeq 100 was used to sequence cultures from other donors in the study. SARS-CoV-2 spike-specific CD4+ TCR repertoires were compared before and after mRNA vaccination in COVID-19 convalescent patients and in infection-naive vaccine recipients.

CDR1 and CDR2, looked up from the germline V gene, are MNHEY and SVGAGI. The V and J ends are trimmed by 2 bases and 7 bases, leaving 5 bases between them. Taken from cysteine to phenylalanine, the CDR3 has 12 residues. Only the CDR3 portion is preserved as DNA: 36 bases, with reading frame beginning at the first base. Of note for this clone: The antigen this receptor binds is unknown. No qualities accompany the bases; no much larger clone lies one base away.

What the work shows at the level of the full study, not this receptor alone: In healthy vaccine recipients, vaccine-induced clones were almost all SARS-CoV-2 mono-reactive, with only 1 of 255 being cross-reactive with common cold coronaviruses. Clones induced by infection and clones induced by vaccination both contracted markedly at late timepoints after vaccination, which fits with T cell responses waning over time. The study was limited by a small number of convalescent patients, and early post-infection timepoints were lacking.

Library preparation employed the immunoSEQ multiplex PCR assay. DNA from the CD4+ T cells that had been cultured and isolated underwent TCR beta CDR3 sequencing. On the authors' methods: Non-productive TCR sequences were removed and reads were trimmed to the CDR3 region, keeping CDR3s of at least 7 amino acids. Antigen-specific clonotypes were identified with the MANAFEST web app by comparing expansion in peptide wells against reference cultures. Positive clones required FDR<0.05 expansion versus reference and all other wells, odds ratio above 5, and frequency above 0.1% in two replicate wells. A clonotype was called cross-reactive if it was significantly expanded both in SARS-CoV-2 spike wells and in at least one common cold coronavirus spike condition. Levenshtein distance calculated with the stringdist R package was used to assess CDR3 similarity, and unrooted trees were constructed with ape in R 3.6.1. TCRdb's version of the immuneACCESS table is confined to in-frame rearrangements and falls short of the full clone set. An unresolved V gene accounts for under half of the shortfall where checked; the remainder is of unknown origin. D and trimming come from the DNA, and the V and J calls and clone size come from that table. Here the sample has tens of thousands of clones; 70% to 75% occur a single time. The biggest ten clones account for under 9% of the sample.

The ViraFEST assay stimulated PBMC with viral peptide pools and then used TCR sequencing to identify antigen-specific CD4+ T cell clonotypes by expansion. After more than nine days of culture, CD4+ T cells were isolated with the EasySep CD4+ T cell isolation kit. Participants received two doses of either the BNT162b2 or the mRNA-1273 mRNA SARS-CoV-2 vaccine. None of the healthy vaccine recipients had a prior SARS-CoV-2 infection, which was confirmed by nucleocapsid antibody tests that came back negative both before and after vaccination. Approximately 2.1 million PBMC per well were cultured in IMDM with about 4.6% human AB serum, 9 to 10 IU/ml IL-2 and gentamicin, plus 10 ug/ml peptides. On days 3 and 7, half of the culture medium was replaced with fresh IL-2-containing medium. Unless otherwise noted, each peptide stimulation condition was cultured in triplicate wells. Using Ficoll-Paque Plus gradient centrifugation, PBMC were separated from whole blood and then either used fresh or cryopreserved at -140C. Overlapping peptide pools spanned the spike proteins of SARS-CoV-2 and the common cold coronaviruses HCoV-NL63, HCoV-OC43 and HCoV-229E. Genomic DNA was extracted from cultured CD4+ T cells with the QIAamp micro DNA kit.

The rearranged chain carries TRBV6-5 and TRBJ2-2; too little of a D gene remains to name it. The sample consisted of CD4+ T cells from PBMCs cultured with SARS-CoV-2 spike peptides, taken after COVID-19 vaccination. Sample cell subset or site, as interpreted from the label and publication: SARS-CoV-2 spike overlapping peptide pool stimulation. The TCR comes from a human donor who received a COVID-19 vaccine. The nucleotides are TGTGCCAGCAGTTACCCGGGCGGGGAGCTGTTTTTT. The encoded protein is CASSYPGGELFF.